The rows below give T cell receptor beta chains drawn from one sample of a study of blood T cell repertoires in COVID-19. The table came from immunoSEQ multiplex PCR; TCRdb's copy has only in-frame clones and leaves some out. The sample lists about 400,000 clones; under 90% were seen once. Sequenced: PBMCs or T cells enriched from blood (not recorded which). These receptors were collected from a woman aged 25 to 39 who had recovered from COVID-19. The CDR3 runs from the conserved cysteine through the conserved F or W. A D gene is named only where the DNA matches it firmly. The size entry is marked missing in some rows and otherwise reads once, few, many or a size class.

TRBD1	TRBV5-1	-	TRBJ2-1	TGCGCCAGCAGCTTCCACGGGGGACAGGGGGCCCCTGAGCAGTTCTTC	CASSFHGGQGAPEQFF
TRBD2	TRBV7-3	-	TRBJ2-2	TGTGCCAGCAGCGCCCTAGCGGGTGTGGCTGGGGAGCTGTTTTTT	CASSALAGVAGELFF
TRBD1	TRBV7-2	once	TRBJ1-1	TGTGCCAGCAGCCAAAGGGACAGGGGGCTTCTTGCTGAAGCTTTCTTT	CASSQRDRGLLAEAFF
TRBD1	TRBV6-5	-	TRBJ1-5	TGTGCCAGCAGTTCAGGGGGCGCGGGTCAGCCCCAGCATTTT	CASSSGGAGQPQHF
-	TRBV28	-	TRBJ1-5	TGTGCCAGCAGTATGGGGGGAGATAATCAGCCCCAGCATTTT	CASSMGGDNQPQHF
-	TRBV29-1	-	TRBJ1-2	TGCAGCGTTGAGGGGGAGGCTGTAACTAACTATGGCTACACCTTC	CSVEGEAVTNYGYTF
-	TRBV3-1/TRBV3-2	-	TRBJ1-1	TGTGCCAGCAGCCGGGGCCAGTGGACGGGCACTGAAGCTTTCTTT	CASSRGQWTGTEAFF
-	TRBV4-1	-	TRBJ1-5	TGCGCCAGCAGCCAACAGGACGGATCGAGGGTGCCCCAGCATTTT	CASSQQDGSRVPQHF
TRBD2	TRBV10-3	-	TRBJ2-5	TGTGCCATCAGTGGCCGGCCGACTAGCACTCTTTTCCAAGAGACCCAGTACTTC	CAISGRPTSTLFQETQYF
-	TRBV4-3	-	TRBJ2-7	TGCGCCAGCAGCCAAGACCCTACAGGAAACGAGCAGTACTTC	CASSQDPTGNEQYF
TRBD1	TRBV5-5	-	TRBJ2-1	TGTGCCAGCAGCGGGACAGTTAACAATGAGCAGTTCTTC	CASSGTVNNEQFF
TRBD1	TRBV30	-	TRBJ1-5	TGTGCCTGGAGTCACGGACAGGGCAATCAGCCCCAGCATTTT	CAWSHGQGNQPQHF
-	TRBV4-1	-	TRBJ1-5	TGCGCCAGCAGCCAACCGAATCAGCCCCAGCATTTT	CASSQPNQPQHF
-	TRBV27	-	TRBJ1-1	TGTGCCAGCAGCTTAAGGGTGCCGGGAAACACTGAAGCTTTCTTT	CASSLRVPGNTEAFF
TRBD1	TRBV19	-	TRBJ2-7	TGTGCCAGTAGTATAGAGCAGGGGGCCGACTCCTACGAGCAGTACTTC	CASSIEQGADSYEQYF
TRBD1	TRBV10-3	-	TRBJ2-7	TGTGCCATCAGTCGGACAGGGGCCTACGAGCAGTACTTC	CAISRTGAYEQYF
-	TRBV19	-	TRBJ1-2	TGTGCCAGTTTAGGACAGCCTAATGATGGCTACACCTTC	CASLGQPNDGYTF
TRBD1	TRBV29-1	-	TRBJ2-7	TGCAGCGTTACTCCGGGACAGGGATCCTACGAGCAGTACTTC	CSVTPGQGSYEQYF
-	TRBV24-1	-	TRBJ2-3	TGTGCCACCAGCGGGGACACAGATACGCAGTATTTT	CATSGDTDTQYF
TRBD1	TRBV27	-	TRBJ1-2	TGTGCCAGCAGATATTCCGGGACAGGGAACATCTATGGCTACACCTTC	CASRYSGTGNIYGYTF
-	TRBV19	few	TRBJ1-4	TGTGCCAGTAGTGGACAAGTAAATGAAAAACTGTTTTTT	CASSGQVNEKLFF
TRBD1	TRBV18	-	TRBJ1-5	TGTGCCAGCTCACCGACAGGGGCGGGGAGTGCCAATCAGCCCCAGCATTTT	CASSPTGAGSANQPQHF
-	TRBV10-2	-	TRBJ2-3	TGCGCCAGCAGTGATCAGGGGTTGGGAACAGATACGCAGTATTTT	CASSDQGLGTDTQYF
-	TRBV19	-	TRBJ1-4	TGTGCCAGTAGTATTGGGGGCTCTGAAAAACTGTTTTTT	CASSIGGSEKLFF
TRBD2	TRBV19	-	TRBJ2-1	TGTGCCAGTAGTATCCGCCCGGGGGGGCAGTTCTTC	CASSIRPGGQFF
-	TRBV7-2	-	TRBJ2-1	TGTGCCAGCAGCTTATTACCTGGGGCCGGCTTGGAGCTGTTCTTC	CASSLLPGAGLELFF
-	TRBV30	-	TRBJ1-1	TGTGCCTGGAGTACGTTGCAGGGCACCAGACTTGAAGCTTTCTTT	CAWSTLQGTRLEAFF
TRBD1	TRBV6-2/TRBV6-3	-	TRBJ2-2	TGTGCCAGCAGTCTCCAGGGGGCGCTGGGAACCGGGGAGCTGTTTTTT	CASSLQGALGTGELFF
-	TRBV27	-	TRBJ1-5	TGTGCCAGCAGCCATAGCAATCAGCCCCAGCATTTT	CASSHSNQPQHF
-	TRBV12-3/TRBV12-4	once	TRBJ2-3	TGTGCCAGCAGTTTTGTTTCGGATACGCAGTATTTT	CASSFVSDTQYF
TRBD2	TRBV5-1	-	TRBJ2-7	TGCGCCAGCAGCTTGGACCCAGCGGGAGAAGGGTACGAGCAGTACTTC	CASSLDPAGEGYEQYF
-	TRBV10-3	-	TRBJ1-2	TGTGCCATCAGTGAGGCGGCAGAGTTTGGCTACACCTTC	CAISEAAEFGYTF
-	TRBV19	-	TRBJ1-6	TGTGCCAGTAGTCCCATAAGGGGTGAATCACCCCTCCACTTT	CASSPIRGESPLHF
-	TRBV10-3	-	TRBJ2-7	TGTGCCATCAGTGAATCCCGGGATTCCGAGCAGTACTTC	CAISESRDSEQYF
TRBD2	TRBV9	-	TRBJ2-5	TGTGCCAGCAGCGTAGTAGCTAGCGGGGCTGAGACCCAGTACTTC	CASSVVASGAETQYF
TRBD2	TRBV3-1/TRBV3-2	-	TRBJ2-1	TGTGCCAGCAGCCCCCGGACTAGCGGGAAAAGGTCGCAGTTCTTC	CASSPRTSGKRSQFF
TRBD2	TRBV3-1/TRBV3-2	-	TRBJ2-1	TGTGCCAGCAGCCAAGCACCGGGACTAGGAACTCATGAGCAGTTCTTC	CASSQAPGLGTHEQFF
TRBD1	TRBV27	-	TRBJ1-6	TGTGCCAGCAGCCGGGGGGACAGGAATAATTCACCCCTCCACTTT	CASSRGDRNNSPLHF
TRBD1	TRBV6-2/TRBV6-3	-	TRBJ2-1	TGTGCCAGCAGCGTTCTCTTCCCGGACAGGGGTCAGGATGAGCAGTTCTTC	CASSVLFPDRGQDEQFF
-	TRBV5-4	-	TRBJ2-3	TGTGCCAGCAGCAAAGGGGTAGCAACAGATACGCAGTATTTT	CASSKGVATDTQYF
TRBD1	TRBV24-1	-	TRBJ1-2	TGTGCCACGGGACAGGGCTTTGGCTACACCTTC	CATGQGFGYTF
TRBD1	TRBV6-5	-	TRBJ1-4	TGTGCCAGCAGTTCCTACAGGGGGACTAATGAAAAACTGTTTTTT	CASSSYRGTNEKLFF
-	TRBV28	-	TRBJ1-6	TGTGCCAGCAGTTTAGGCGGGGCGAACAGCGGGAATTCACCCCTCCACTTT	CASSLGGANSGNSPLHF
TRBD1	TRBV29-1	-	TRBJ2-7	TGCAGCGTTGGAGGACAGGCCGCCTACGAGCAGTACTTC	CSVGGQAAYEQYF
TRBD1	TRBV5-1	once	TRBJ1-4	TGCGCCAGCAGCCGTGACAGGGGAGGTGAAAAACTGTTTTTT	CASSRDRGGEKLFF
TRBD1	TRBV12-3/TRBV12-4	-	TRBJ1-4	TGTGCCAGCAGCGACAGGGTTAATGAAAAACTGTTTTTT	CASSDRVNEKLFF
-	TRBV5-1	-	TRBJ1-2	TGCGCCAGCAGCCTTAGACCCTTCGACAGTAACTATGGCTACACCTTC	CASSLRPFDSNYGYTF
-	TRBV9	-	TRBJ1-1	TGTGCCAGCAGCGCGGCCGGGACACGAAACACTGAAGCTTTCTTT	CASSAAGTRNTEAFF
-	TRBV10-3	-	TRBJ2-4	TGTGCCATCAGTGAGTCGGACAGACGATGGGCCAAAAACATTCAGTACTTC	CAISESDRRWAKNIQYF
-	TRBV30	-	TRBJ2-1	TGTGCCTGGGTGGGGGGACAGACTATGTACAATGAGCAGTTCTTC	CAWVGGQTMYNEQFF
TRBD1	TRBV5-1	-	TRBJ1-2	TGCGCCAGCAGCTTAGACAGGGATGGCTACACCTTC	CASSLDRDGYTF
TRBD1	TRBV10-2	-	TRBJ2-7	TGCGCCAGCAGGGTACAGGGGAGAACCTACGAGCAGTACTTC	CASRVQGRTYEQYF
-	TRBV10-3	-	TRBJ2-1	TGTGCCATCAGTGAGGCCGGGTCGACCTACAATGAGCAGTTCTTC	CAISEAGSTYNEQFF
-	TRBV29-1	-	TRBJ1-1	TGCAGCGTTGAAAGCGGGTCGGTGAACACTGAAGCTTTCTTT	CSVESGSVNTEAFF
TRBD1	TRBV5-1	-	TRBJ2-7	TGCGCCAGCAGCTTTGATACAGGGGAATTTTACGAGCAGTACTTC	CASSFDTGEFYEQYF
TRBD2	TRBV7-8	-	TRBJ2-5	TGTGCCAGCATCAGTACTAGCGGATACTCCCAAGAGACCCAGTACTTC	CASISTSGYSQETQYF
TRBD2	TRBV7-6	-	TRBJ2-7	TGTGCCAGCAGCTTAATGCCGGGACTAGCGGGCGAGCAGTACTTC	CASSLMPGLAGEQYF
-	TRBV29-1	-	TRBJ1-1	TGCAGCGTTGTAGGCGGGTTGAACACTGAAGCTTTCTTT	CSVVGGLNTEAFF